Below, one T cell receptor beta chain is given with its context. This sample was taken from a study of tumor-infiltrating lymphocytes in oesophageal squamous cell carcinoma. TCRdb reprocessed the PCR reads with MiXCR, giving one entry per CDR3 protein. This table has 11,000 to 15,000 distinct CDR3 sequences, roughly 47% appearing once. Germline V CDR1 and CDR2: WSHSY, SAAADI. The CDR3 spans 13 residues. The junction had 9 bases not matched to a gene; V was cut back by 10 bases and J by 4 bases. Input material: blood. The V call is TRBV10-2, the J call TRBJ2-5, with 7 bases matching TRBD2. The sequence derives from a male donor with esophageal squamous cell carcinoma. The CDR3 region has the DNA TGCGCCACGGGAGAAGCGGGATTAGAGACCCAGTACTTC. Amino acids: CATGEAGLETQYF.